The present T cell receptor beta chain was sequenced within a study of CD8+ T cells in alopecia areata. Treatment in this sample: oral pan-JAK inhibitor, 5-10 mg twice daily. cDNA prepared by RNA extraction and subsequent reverse transcription served as the template for sequencing. Some clones are missing from TCRdb's copy, which holds only in-frame ones; the method was immunoSEQ multiplex PCR. Of about 180,000 clones listed, 40% to 65% were seen once; the top ten hold 10%. This CDR3 comprises 11 residues. V was trimmed by 6 bases and J by 0 bases, leaving 5 bases between them. The germline V gene has CDR1 GTSNPN and CDR2 SVGIG (reference sequence).

This chain connects TRBV30 to TRBJ1-1; D unresolved. This receptor was taken from a human donor with alopecia areata. Sequencing was performed on CD8+ T cells sorted from blood, taken around week 54, from a patient treated with tofacitinib. CDR3 sequence reads: CACQMNTEAFF. CDR3 nucleotide sequence: TGTGCCTGCCAGATGAACACTGAAGCTTTCTTT.